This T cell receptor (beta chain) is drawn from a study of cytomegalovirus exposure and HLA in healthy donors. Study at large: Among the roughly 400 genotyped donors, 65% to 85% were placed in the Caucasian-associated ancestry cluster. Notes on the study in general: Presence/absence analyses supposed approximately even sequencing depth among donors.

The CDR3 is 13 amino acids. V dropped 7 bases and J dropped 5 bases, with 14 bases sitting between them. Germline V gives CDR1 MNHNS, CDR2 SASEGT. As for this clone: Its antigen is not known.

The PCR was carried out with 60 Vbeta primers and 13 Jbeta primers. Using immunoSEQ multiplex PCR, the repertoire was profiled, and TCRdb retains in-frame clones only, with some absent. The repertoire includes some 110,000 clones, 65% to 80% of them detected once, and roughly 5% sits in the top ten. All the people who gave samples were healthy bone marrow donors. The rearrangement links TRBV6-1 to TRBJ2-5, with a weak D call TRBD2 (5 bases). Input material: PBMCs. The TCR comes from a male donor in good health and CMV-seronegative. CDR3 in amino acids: CASNLYRRETQYF. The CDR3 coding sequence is TGTGCCAGCAACCTCTACCGGAGGGAGACCCAGTACTTC.